This is a list of T cell receptor beta chains from one sample in a study of blood T cell repertoires in COVID-19. Repertoires were generated with immunoSEQ multiplex PCR, while TCRdb's copy carries only in-frame clones and drops some. The sample comprises just under 350,000 clones, around 91% of which are singletons, and 2.5% to 4% rests with the top ten. The sample taken for sequencing was peripheral blood. All receptors come from a woman in her late teens or twenties who had recovered from COVID-19. The CDR3 runs from the conserved cysteine through the conserved F or W. Fields, in order: J gene, clone size, V gene, D gene, CDR3 protein, CDR3 DNA. A D gene is named only where the DNA matches it firmly. Clone size is given for some rows only: seen once, a few or many times, or a class if the clone is expanded.

J: TRBJ1-5; size: .; V: TRBV24-1; D: .; CDR3: CATAPKGGFNQPQHF; DNA: TGTGCCACCGCGCCTAAAGGGGGTTTCAATCAGCCCCAGCATTTT
J: TRBJ1-4; size: .; V: TRBV6-5; D: .; CDR3: CASSYSSGDEKLFF; DNA: TGTGCCAGCAGTTACTCATCAGGGGACGAAAAACTGTTTTTT
J: TRBJ1-1; size: .; V: TRBV30; D: .; CDR3: CAWTDPRDPTTEAFF; DNA: TGTGCCTGGACCGACCCCAGGGATCCCACCACTGAAGCTTTCTTT
J: TRBJ1-1; size: .; V: TRBV5-6; D: .; CDR3: CASRPQGGHTEAFF; DNA: TGTGCCAGCAGACCACAGGGAGGGCACACTGAAGCTTTCTTT
J: TRBJ2-2; size: once; V: TRBV28; D: .; CDR3: CASSFAGLAVYTGELFF; DNA: TGTGCCAGCAGTTTTGCGGGATTAGCGGTTTACACCGGGGAGCTGTTTTTT
J: TRBJ1-4; size: .; V: TRBV6-2/TRBV6-3; D: .; CDR3: CASSGLIQGEKLFF; DNA: TGTGCCAGCAGCGGATTAATTCAGGGGGAAAAACTGTTTTTT
J: TRBJ2-2; size: .; V: TRBV7-2; D: .; CDR3: CASSLTGAAGELFF; DNA: TGTGCCAGCAGCTTAACGGGAGCCGCCGGGGAGCTGTTTTTT
J: TRBJ1-1; size: .; V: TRBV30; D: TRBD1; CDR3: CAWGGTGERMNTEAFF; DNA: TGTGCCTGGGGGGGGACAGGGGAACGCATGAACACTGAAGCTTTCTTT
J: TRBJ1-1; size: .; V: TRBV6-5; D: .; CDR3: CASSYPGSNTEAFF; DNA: TGTGCCAGCAGTTACCCCGGGTCGAACACTGAAGCTTTCTTT
J: TRBJ1-2; size: once; V: TRBV19; D: TRBD1; CDR3: CASSRGTGFGYTF; DNA: TGTGCCAGTAGTAGGGGGACAGGGTTCGGCTACACCTTC
J: TRBJ2-1; size: .; V: TRBV4-1; D: .; CDR3: CASSPQHRSYNEQFF; DNA: TGCGCCAGCAGCCCCCAACACCGCTCCTACAATGAGCAGTTCTTC
J: TRBJ1-1; size: .; V: TRBV2; D: .; CDR3: CASSVTGTQNTEAFF; DNA: TGTGCCAGCAGTGTAACCGGGACACAGAACACTGAAGCTTTCTTT
J: TRBJ1-4; size: once; V: TRBV2; D: .; CDR3: CASTKDRINEKLFF; DNA: TGTGCCAGCACTAAGGACAGAATAAATGAAAAACTGTTTTTT
J: TRBJ2-1; size: .; V: TRBV5-1; D: TRBD2; CDR3: CASSGLAGGVSSYNEQFF; DNA: TGCGCCAGCAGCGGACTAGCGGGAGGGGTTAGCTCCTACAATGAGCAGTTCTTC
J: TRBJ1-2; size: once; V: TRBV6-2/TRBV6-3; D: .; CDR3: CASSPLTGNYGYTF; DNA: TGTGCCAGCAGCCCGCTGACAGGCAACTATGGCTACACCTTC
J: TRBJ1-4; size: .; V: TRBV19; D: TRBD1; CDR3: CASSDITGGATNEKLFF; DNA: TGTGCCAGTAGTGACATAACAGGGGGAGCAACTAATGAAAAACTGTTTTTT
J: TRBJ1-4; size: .; V: TRBV2; D: TRBD1; CDR3: CASRTDRGRNEKLFF; DNA: TGTGCCAGCAGGACGGACAGGGGACGCAATGAAAAACTGTTTTTT
J: TRBJ1-1; size: .; V: TRBV6-5; D: .; CDR3: CASSSPPPGLPEAFF; DNA: TGTGCCAGCAGTTCACCCCCTCCGGGACTGCCTGAAGCTTTCTTT
J: TRBJ1-2; size: .; V: TRBV20-1; D: TRBD1; CDR3: CSASRIEQGLIGYGYTF; DNA: TGCAGTGCTAGTAGAATCGAACAGGGGTTAATAGGCTATGGCTACACCTTC
J: TRBJ2-1; size: .; V: TRBV4-3; D: .; CDR3: CASSQDGDNEQFF; DNA: TGCGCCAGCAGCCAAGATGGAGACAATGAGCAGTTCTTC
J: TRBJ2-1; size: .; V: TRBV3-1/TRBV3-2; D: TRBD1; CDR3: CASKEEAGGRDEQFF; DNA: TGTGCCAGCAAAGAGGAGGCAGGGGGTAGGGATGAGCAGTTCTTC
J: TRBJ2-1; size: .; V: TRBV2; D: TRBD2; CDR3: CASYGPQSGSDNEQFF; DNA: TGTGCCAGCTACGGACCGCAGAGCGGGAGTGACAATGAGCAGTTCTTC
J: TRBJ1-1; size: .; V: TRBV7-8; D: .; CDR3: CASTRVGGHWYTEAFF; DNA: TGTGCCAGCACCAGAGTCGGGGGTCATTGGTACACTGAAGCTTTCTTT
J: TRBJ2-1; size: .; V: TRBV11-3; D: .; CDR3: CASSTRLAYNEQFF; DNA: TGTGCCAGCAGCACCCGACTAGCCTACAATGAGCAGTTCTTC
J: TRBJ2-1; size: .; V: TRBV18; D: TRBD1; CDR3: CASSHRDRGQSSYNEQFF; DNA: TGTGCCAGCTCACACCGGGACAGGGGGCAGAGCTCCTACAATGAGCAGTTCTTC
J: TRBJ2-2; size: .; V: TRBV6-5; D: TRBD1; CDR3: CATLPWTGGPGELFF; DNA: TGTGCCACGCTCCCGTGGACAGGGGGCCCCGGGGAGCTGTTTTTT
J: TRBJ1-1; size: .; V: TRBV10-2; D: .; CDR3: CASSEGGTEAFF; DNA: TGCGCCAGCAGCGAGGGAGGTACTGAAGCTTTCTTT
J: TRBJ1-2; size: .; V: TRBV27; D: TRBD1; CDR3: CASSSAGGDYGYTF; DNA: TGTGCCAGCAGTTCAGCAGGGGGCGACTATGGCTACACCTTC
J: TRBJ2-3; size: few; V: TRBV2; D: .; CDR3: CASSESLADSTDTQYF; DNA: TGTGCCAGCAGTGAATCGTTAGCGGATAGCACAGATACGCAGTATTTT
J: TRBJ1-1; size: .; V: TRBV7-7; D: .; CDR3: CASSATVNTEAFF; DNA: TGTGCCAGCAGCGCGACAGTGAACACTGAAGCTTTCTTT
J: TRBJ2-5; size: .; V: TRBV18; D: TRBD2; CDR3: CASSPISSGRGQETQYF; DNA: TGTGCCAGCTCACCAATCTCTAGCGGGAGGGGACAAGAGACCCAGTACTTC
J: TRBJ1-2; size: .; V: TRBV30; D: TRBD1; CDR3: CAWRGFGTAILDYGYTF; DNA: TGTGCCTGGAGGGGGTTCGGGACAGCCATCCTCGATTATGGCTACACCTTC
J: TRBJ1-1; size: .; V: TRBV11-2; D: .; CDR3: CASSVTRGTTEAFF; DNA: TGTGCCAGCAGCGTAACAAGGGGCACCACTGAAGCTTTCTTT
J: TRBJ2-1; size: .; V: TRBV19; D: .; CDR3: CATPPGTPSSYNEQFF; DNA: TGTGCCACCCCTCCCGGGACTCCTAGCTCCTACAATGAGCAGTTCTTC
J: TRBJ2-5; size: .; V: TRBV2; D: .; CDR3: CASSEGRAETQYF; DNA: TGTGCCAGCAGTGAAGGGCGGGCCGAGACCCAGTACTTC
J: TRBJ2-2; size: .; V: TRBV9; D: TRBD2; CDR3: CASSADRTSGSTGELFF; DNA: TGTGCCAGCAGCGCGGACCGGACTAGCGGGAGTACCGGGGAGCTGTTTTTT
J: TRBJ2-3; size: .; V: TRBV7-8; D: TRBD2; CDR3: CASSFRLAGLRDTQYF; DNA: TGTGCCAGCAGCTTTAGACTAGCGGGGCTACGAGATACGCAGTATTTT
J: TRBJ2-2; size: few; V: TRBV9; D: TRBD1; CDR3: CASSAPQGRNTGELFF; DNA: TGTGCCAGCAGCGCACCACAGGGGAGGAACACCGGGGAGCTGTTTTTT
J: TRBJ2-2; size: once; V: TRBV7-2; D: .; CDR3: CASTYGPSGNTGELFF; DNA: TGTGCCAGCACCTACGGGCCCAGCGGGAACACCGGGGAGCTGTTTTTT
J: TRBJ2-1; size: .; V: TRBV19; D: .; CDR3: CASGSADYNEQFF; DNA: TGTGCCAGTGGTAGCGCCGACTACAATGAGCAGTTCTTC
J: TRBJ1-1; size: once; V: TRBV6-2/TRBV6-3; D: .; CDR3: CASSTWTENTEAFF; DNA: TGTGCCAGCAGCACCTGGACAGAAAACACTGAAGCTTTCTTT
J: TRBJ2-5; size: .; V: TRBV27; D: TRBD2; CDR3: CASSPGLAGETQYF; DNA: TGTGCCAGCAGTCCAGGACTAGCGGGAGAGACCCAGTACTTC
J: TRBJ1-1; size: .; V: TRBV25-1; D: .; CDR3: CASSEQGPLNTEAFF; DNA: TGTGCCAGCAGTGAGCAGGGCCCCTTGAACACTGAAGCTTTCTTT
J: TRBJ2-1; size: .; V: TRBV7-2; D: TRBD2; CDR3: CASSSMGLAGGNEQFF; DNA: TGTGCCAGCAGCTCAATGGGGCTAGCGGGAGGCAATGAGCAGTTCTTC
J: TRBJ1-1; size: once; V: TRBV2; D: TRBD1; CDR3: CASSESPDRRIQNTEAFF; DNA: TGTGCCAGCAGTGAAAGTCCGGACAGGAGAATCCAAAACACTGAAGCTTTCTTT
J: TRBJ1-2; size: .; V: TRBV19; D: TRBD1; CDR3: CASRPRTGSGYTF; DNA: TGTGCCAGTAGACCTCGGACAGGGAGTGGCTACACCTTC
J: TRBJ2-3; size: once; V: TRBV4-1; D: .; CDR3: CASSQDEAGSSTDTQYF; DNA: TGCGCCAGCAGCCAAGACGAGGCGGGGTCTAGCACAGATACGCAGTATTTT
J: TRBJ1-2; size: once; V: TRBV15; D: TRBD1; CDR3: CATSSDRGDYGYTF; DNA: TGTGCCACCAGCAGTGACAGGGGAGACTATGGCTACACCTTC
J: TRBJ2-3; size: .; V: TRBV27; D: .; CDR3: CASSGPGIPDTQYF; DNA: TGTGCCAGCAGTGGACCGGGAATACCAGATACGCAGTATTTT
J: TRBJ1-6; size: .; V: TRBV11-3; D: TRBD1; CDR3: CASSKPGQGNSPLHF; DNA: TGTGCCAGCAGCAAGCCGGGACAGGGTAATTCACCCCTCCACTTT
J: TRBJ2-1; size: .; V: TRBV6-6; D: TRBD2; CDR3: CASSYSREAYNEQFF; DNA: TGTGCCAGCAGTTACTCCCGGGAGGCATACAATGAGCAGTTCTTC
J: TRBJ1-1; size: .; V: TRBV30; D: .; CDR3: CAFSRGRRDTEAFF; DNA: TGTGCCTTCTCGCGAGGGAGGAGGGACACTGAAGCTTTCTTT
J: TRBJ1-2; size: .; V: TRBV14; D: TRBD1; CDR3: CASSQDTGARHGYTF; DNA: TGTGCCAGCAGCCAAGATACAGGGGCCCGCCATGGCTACACCTTC
J: TRBJ1-2; size: .; V: TRBV5-1; D: TRBD1; CDR3: CASSPSPDRGLVGYTF; DNA: TGCGCCAGCAGCCCATCCCCTGACAGGGGGCTGGTTGGCTACACCTTC